The next 11 T cell receptor beta chains were all read from a single sample in a study of technical replicates of blood from a few donors. Here immunoSEQ multiplex PCR was the method, and the copy in TCRdb shows in-frame clones only, minus some. The table lists more than 60,000 clones, approximately 93% of them singletons, with roughly 0.37% in the top ten. Sequenced material: T cells isolated from PBMCs. Every receptor here comes from a human donor in good health.

This clone appeared a single time. V gene TRBV11-2 combines with J gene TRBJ2-3; 7 bases align to TRBD2. The CDR3 contains 15 residues. Germline lookup yields CDR1 SGHAT and CDR2 FQNNGV. The trim removed 1 base at V and 4 bases at J, leaving 5 bases unmatched. The CDR3 sequence is CASSLGGSGSDTQYF. DNA of the CDR3: TGTGCCAGCAGCTTAGGCGGGAGTGGGTCAGATACGCAGTATTTT. Combining the CDR3 with reference TRBV11-2 and TRBJ2-3 gives the whole variable domain EAGVAQSPRYKIIEKRQSVAFWCNPISGHATLYWYQQILGQGPKLLIQFQNNGVVDDSQLPKDRFSAERLKGVDSTLKIQPAKLEDSAVYLCASSLGGSGSDTQYFGPGTRLTVL.

The genes are TRBV27 and TRBJ2-1; 7 bases match TRBD2. Germline CDR1 reads MNHEY; CDR2 reads SMNVEV (reference sequence). This CDR3 contains 15 residues. The V and J ends lost 3 bases and 6 bases, in that order; junction bases with no gene match: 8. The CDR3 DNA follows: TGTGCCAGCAGTTTGGTGAGCGGGGTCCCCAATGAGCAGTTCTTC. Protein product: CASSLVSGVPNEQFF.

The chain combines TRBV7-2 with TRBJ1-1; 10 nucleotides match TRBD1. Germline CDR1 SGHTA, CDR2 FQGNSA. The CDR3 runs to 14 residues. Trimming cost V 1 base and J 5 bases; bases outside gene matches: 1. In DNA, the CDR3 is TGTGCCAGCAGCTTAGAGGGACAGGGGACTGAAGCTTTCTTT. As protein: CASSLEGQGTEAFF.

This clone was found once. The gene calls are TRBV5-6 and TRBJ2-5, with D possibly being TRBD1 (6 bases). The CDR3 consists of 13 residues. V lost 4 bases and J lost 4, with 11 bases in between. Germline CDR1 reads SGHDT; CDR2 reads YYEEEE. The CDR3 region has the DNA TGTGCCAGCAGCCTAGACAGGTTAGAGACCCAGTACTTC. Protein: CASSLDRLETQYF.

The gene calls are TRBV30 and TRBJ2-5; 8 nucleotides match TRBD1. The V gene end was trimmed by 3 bases and the J gene end by 4 bases; junction bases not matched to a gene: 10. CDR3 length: 15 residues. The germline V gene encodes CDR1 GTSNPN and CDR2 SVGIG (reference sequence). The CDR3 loop reads CAWSLGAGGVETQYF. The DNA of the CDR3 is TGTGCCTGGAGCCTTGGGGCAGGGGGCGTAGAGACCCAGTACTTC.

The chain recombines TRBV5-1 with TRBJ2-1; 10 bases align to TRBD1. Unmatched junction bases numbered 5, after V lost 4 bases and J lost 7 bases. Germline V gene data show CDR1 as SGHRS and CDR2 as YFSETQ. The CDR3 contains 14 residues. The CDR3 here is CASSVRQGANEQFF. CDR3 DNA sequence: TGCGCCAGCAGCGTACGACAGGGGGCGAATGAGCAGTTCTTC.

The chain combines TRBV6-6 with TRBJ2-1; 10 bases agree with TRBD2. Germline values: CDR1 MNHNY, CDR2 SVGAGI (reference sequence). V shed 1 base and J 1 base; nucleotides not matched to a gene: 1. This CDR3 contains 16 residues. As DNA, the CDR3 is TGTGCCAGCAGTTACTTGGGACTAGCGTCCTACAATGAGCAGTTCTTC. It yields the protein CASSYLGLASYNEQFF.

CDR3 protein: CATGGVGETQYF. The CDR3, as DNA: TGTGCTACCGGAGGCGTAGGGGAGACCCAGTACTTC. The chain has TRBV7-7 and TRBJ2-5; possibly TRBD2 for D (5 bases). From germline, CDR1 is SSHAT and CDR2 FNYEAQ (reference sequence). CDR3 length: 12 amino acids.

The chain recombines TRBV2 with TRBJ1-1, with a weak D call TRBD1 (6 bases). CDR3 length equals 11 residues. The germline gives CDR1 SNHLY, CDR2 FYNNEI. Between the trimmed V and J ends, which lost 4 bases and 11 bases, there was a span of 11 bases. CDR3 in amino acids: CASSVGGWAFF. The CDR3 nucleotides read TGTGCCAGCAGTGTAGGGGGTTGGGCTTTCTTT.

V usage is TRBV6-1 and J usage is TRBJ1-1, with TRBD1 as a possible D gene (6 bases). The CDR3 totals 12 residues. Germline values: CDR1 MNHNS, CDR2 SASEGT. With 4 bases removed from V and 8 bases from J, the gap between germline ends came to 11 bases. CDR3 bases: TGTGCCAGCAGTGTTGGTCAGGGGGAAGCTTTCTTT. Translating it yields CASSVGQGEAFF.

The genes are TRBV9 and TRBJ2-1, with 8 bases aligning to TRBD2. V dropped 4 bases and J dropped 0; count of bases not matched to a gene: 15. CDR3 length equals 19 residues. Germline CDR1 SGDLS, CDR2 YYNGEE. The CDR3: CASSLVGAGGPSSYNEQFF. The CDR3 DNA is TGTGCCAGCAGCCTCGTTGGGGCGGGAGGTCCTAGCTCCTACAATGAGCAGTTCTTC.